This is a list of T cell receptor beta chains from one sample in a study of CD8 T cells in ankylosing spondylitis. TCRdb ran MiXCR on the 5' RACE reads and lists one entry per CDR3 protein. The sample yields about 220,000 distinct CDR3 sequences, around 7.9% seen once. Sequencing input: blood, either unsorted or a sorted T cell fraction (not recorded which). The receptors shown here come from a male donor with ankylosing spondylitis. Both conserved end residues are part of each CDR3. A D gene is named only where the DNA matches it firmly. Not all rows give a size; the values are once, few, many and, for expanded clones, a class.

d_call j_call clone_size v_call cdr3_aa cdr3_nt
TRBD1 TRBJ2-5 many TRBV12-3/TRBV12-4 CASVGDRERETQYF TGTGCCAGCGTGGGGGACAGGGAAAGGGAGACCCAGTACTTC
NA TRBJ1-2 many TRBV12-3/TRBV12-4 CASSFRAYGYTF TGTGCCAGCAGTTTCAGGGCCTATGGCTACACCTTC
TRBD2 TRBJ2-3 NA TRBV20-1 CSARKTGGSSRTDTQYF TGCAGTGCACGTAAGACGGGGGGGTCGTCGAGGACAGATACGCAGTATTTT
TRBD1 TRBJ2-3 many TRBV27 CASSPGGYTDTQYF TGTGCCAGCAGTCCAGGGGGCTACACAGATACGCAGTATTTT
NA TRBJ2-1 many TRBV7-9 CASSLGGSEQFF TGTGCCAGCAGCTTGGGCGGCAGTGAGCAGTTCTTC
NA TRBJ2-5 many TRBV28 CASSLGVQETQYF TGTGCCAGCAGTCTGGGGGTCCAAGAGACCCAGTACTTC
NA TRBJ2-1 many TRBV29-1 CSVESYGQPEQFF TGCAGCGTTGAGTCCTACGGCCAGCCTGAGCAGTTCTTC
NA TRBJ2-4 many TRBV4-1 CASSQVEQGLAKNIQYF TGCGCCAGCAGCCAAGTGGAACAGGGTTTAGCCAAAAACATTCAGTACTTC
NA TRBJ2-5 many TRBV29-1 CSVWGSKTQETQYF TGCAGCGTTTGGGGGTCTAAAACACAAGAGACCCAGTACTTC
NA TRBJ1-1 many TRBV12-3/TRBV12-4 CASSFLGKNTEAFF TGTGCCAGCAGTTTTCTGGGAAAGAACACTGAAGCTTTCTTT
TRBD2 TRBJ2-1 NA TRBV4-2 CASSHPPPGGVLDYSSYNEQFF TGTGCCAGCAGCCACCCGCCGCCGGGGGGGGTCCTCGACTATAGCTCCTACAATGAGCAGTTCTTC
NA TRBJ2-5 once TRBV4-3 CASSYDGEETQYF TGCGCCAGCAGCTACGACGGTGAAGAGACCCAGTACTTC
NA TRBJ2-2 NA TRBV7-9 CASSTPYANTGELFF TGTGCCAGCAGCACCCCATACGCGAACACCGGGGAGCTGTTTTTT
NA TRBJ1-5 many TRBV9 CASSVFPGNQPQHF TGTGCCAGCAGCGTCTTCCCAGGGAATCAGCCCCAGCATTTT
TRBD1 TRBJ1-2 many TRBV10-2 CASSESKQGASSYGYTF TGCGCCAGCAGTGAGTCGAAGCAGGGGGCAAGTTCCTATGGCTACACCTTC
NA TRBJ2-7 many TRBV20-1 CTGRGTATYEQYF TGCACCGGACGCGGGACGGCTACCTACGAGCAGTACTTC
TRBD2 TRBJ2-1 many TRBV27 CASVLGSTSGSSYNEQFF TGTGCCAGCGTTTTGGGATCGACTAGCGGGAGCTCCTACAATGAGCAGTTCTTC
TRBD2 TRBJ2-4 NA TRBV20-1 CSARDFSGRGKNIQYF TGCAGTGCTAGAGATTTTAGCGGGAGGGGCAAAAACATTCAGTACTTC
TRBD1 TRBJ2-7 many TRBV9 CASSVGGQGPYEQYF TGTGCCAGCAGCGTAGGAGGACAGGGGCCCTACGAGCAGTACTTC
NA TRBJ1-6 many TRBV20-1 CSAYDRRYNSPLHF TGCAGTGCTTATGACAGGCGCTATAATTCACCCCTCCACTTT
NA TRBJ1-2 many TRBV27 CASSSGLRGYTF TGTGCCAGCAGTTCGGGCTTAAGGGGCTACACCTTC
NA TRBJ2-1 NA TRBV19 CASSVSVVLVNEQFF TGTGCCAGTAGTGTTAGCGTGGTTCTGGTCAATGAGCAGTTCTTC
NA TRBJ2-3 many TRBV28 CASSLFPASTDTQYF TGTGCCAGCAGTTTATTCCCCGCTAGCACAGATACGCAGTATTTT
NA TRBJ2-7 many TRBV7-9 CASSHLKQYF TGTGCCAGCAGCCACCTGAAGCAGTACTTC
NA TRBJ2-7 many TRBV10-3 CAISARDIRPEQYF TGTGCCATCAGTGCCCGGGACATTAGGCCTGAGCAGTACTTC
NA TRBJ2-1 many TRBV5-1 CASSFHRGRNEQFF TGCGCCAGCAGCTTCCATCGGGGGCGTAATGAGCAGTTCTTC
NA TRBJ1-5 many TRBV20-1 CSARTGRRSQPQHF TGCAGTGCAAGGACGGGACGCCGGAGTCAGCCCCAGCATTTT
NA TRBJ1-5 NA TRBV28 CASTLLRNQPQHF TGTGCCAGCACCCTGCTCAGAAATCAGCCCCAGCATTTT
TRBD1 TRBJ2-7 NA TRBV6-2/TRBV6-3 CASRWDRLDYEQYF TGTGCCAGCAGATGGGACAGGCTGGACTACGAGCAGTACTTC
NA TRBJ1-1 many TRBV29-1 CSAYRGDWGPEAFF TGCAGCGCCTACCGGGGGGACTGGGGACCTGAAGCTTTCTTT
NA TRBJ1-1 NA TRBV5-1 CASTFTGREAFF TGCGCCAGCACATTCACAGGTCGGGAAGCTTTCTTT
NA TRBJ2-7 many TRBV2 CASRSESGSSYEQYF TGTGCCAGCAGGTCGGAGAGCGGTAGCTCCTACGAGCAGTACTTC
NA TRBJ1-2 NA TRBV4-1 CASSQVAGSYGYTF TGCGCCAGCAGCCAAGTAGCAGGGTCTTATGGCTACACCTTC
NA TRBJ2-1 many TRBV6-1 CASSQPGAHEQFF TGTGCCAGCAGTCAACCAGGGGCCCATGAGCAGTTCTTC
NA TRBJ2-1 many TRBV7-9 CASSFKGFGEQFF TGTGCCAGCAGCTTCAAGGGGTTCGGTGAGCAGTTCTTC
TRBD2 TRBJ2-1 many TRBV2 CASSETSGGSYNEQFF TGTGCCAGCAGTGAAACTAGCGGGGGTTCCTACAATGAGCAGTTCTTC
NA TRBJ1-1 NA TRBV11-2 CASSLVFGTEAFF TGTGCCAGCAGCTTAGTTTTCGGGACTGAAGCTTTCTTT
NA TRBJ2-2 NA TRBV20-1 CSAILANTGELFF TGCAGTGCTATACTTGCGAACACCGGGGAGCTGTTTTTT
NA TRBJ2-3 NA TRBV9 CASSPPDPRTDTQYF TGTGCCAGCAGCCCCCCAGACCCACGCACAGATACGCAGTATTTT
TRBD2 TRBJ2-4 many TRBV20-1 CSARDRGGAKNIQYF TGCAGTGCTAGAGATCGGGGGGGGGCCAAAAACATTCAGTACTTC
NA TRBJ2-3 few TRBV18 CASSPVGDGDSTFTDTQYF TGTGCCAGCTCACCAGTGGGGGACGGCGATTCGACTTTCACAGATACGCAGTATTTT
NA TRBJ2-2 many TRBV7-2 CASSLDPGELFF TGTGCCAGCAGCTTAGACCCCGGGGAGCTGTTTTTT
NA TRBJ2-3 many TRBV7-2 CASSLAGLRTDTQYF TGTGCCAGCAGCTTAGCTGGGCTCCGCACAGATACGCAGTATTTT
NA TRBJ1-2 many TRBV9 CASSVVGQRTTLNYGYTF TGTGCCAGCAGCGTAGTAGGACAGCGTACGACCCTTAACTATGGCTACACCTTC
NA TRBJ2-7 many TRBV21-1 CASSPKPSYEQYF TGTGCCAGCAGCCCGAAACCGTCCTACGAGCAGTACTTC
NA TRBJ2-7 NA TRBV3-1 CASSQDKRDRASYEQYF TGTGCCAGCAGCCAAGATAAAAGGGACCGCGCCTCCTACGAGCAGTACTTC
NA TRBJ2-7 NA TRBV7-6 CASSFQDNSYEQYF TGTGCCAGCAGCTTCCAAGATAACTCCTACGAGCAGTACTTC
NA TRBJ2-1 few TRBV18 CASSVPRINEQFF TGTGCCAGCTCAGTCCCCAGGATTAATGAGCAGTTCTTC
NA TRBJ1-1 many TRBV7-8 CASSRAMNTEAFF TGTGCCAGCAGCCGAGCTATGAACACTGAAGCTTTCTTT
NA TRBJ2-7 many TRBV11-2 CASSFLWGLGEQYF TGTGCCAGCAGCTTCCTTTGGGGGCTCGGCGAGCAGTACTTC
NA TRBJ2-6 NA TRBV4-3 CASSQERVGFGANVLTF TGCGCCAGCAGCCAAGAAAGGGTAGGGTTCGGGGCCAACGTCCTGACTTTC
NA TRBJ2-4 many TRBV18 CASSPEAGAKNIQYF TGTGCCAGCTCACCGGAGGCGGGGGCCAAAAACATTCAGTACTTC
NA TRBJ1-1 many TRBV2 CALQTGLHTEAFF TGTGCCTTGCAGACGGGGCTACACACTGAAGCTTTCTTT
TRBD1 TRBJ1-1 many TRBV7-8 CASSLVSGGRTEAFF TGTGCCAGCAGCTTAGTTTCAGGGGGCCGGACTGAAGCTTTCTTT